One and the same sample provided the 23 T cell receptor beta chains below, sequenced in a study of OX40 agonist ivuxolimab in advanced cancers. Data came from immunoSEQ multiplex PCR; TCRdb stores just in-frame clones and leaves some out. The sample consists of some 85,000 clones, over 75% of them appearing once. The sequences come from CD4+ or CD8+ T cells sorted from blood, collected in a trial of the OX40 agonist ivuxolimab. The origin of the receptors is an adult with an advanced solid tumor such as melanoma, head and neck, liver or kidney cancer.

This clone was observed a few times. The chain couples TRBV2 to TRBJ1-4; D not certain. The CDR3 consists of 12 residues. The germline gives CDR1 SNHLY, CDR2 FYNNEI. The V end was cut by 4 bases, the J end by 10 bases, with 10 bases between. CDR3 region: CASSAEGGKLFF. CDR3 bases: TGTGCCAGCAGTGCGGAGGGAGGAAAACTGTTTTTT.

V usage is TRBV20-1 and J usage is TRBJ2-3, with D hard to call. This CDR3 is 11 amino acids long. Germline CDR1 and CDR2: DFQATT and SNEGSKA (reference sequence). V was trimmed by 6 bases and J by 2 bases, leaving 6 bases between them. DNA for the CDR3: TGCAGTGCACAAAACACAGATACGCAGTATTTT. Translation: CSAQNTDTQYF.

The chain has TRBV2 and TRBJ2-5; 12 bases fit TRBD2. There are 16 residues in the CDR3. With V trimmed by 6 bases and J by 5 bases, 10 bases remained unmatched. In germline, CDR1 is SNHLY, CDR2 FYNNEI. CDR3 bases: TGTGCCAGCAGGAGGACTAGCGGGATCTCTCTGGAGACCCAGTACTTC. Its translation: CASRRTSGISLETQYF.

The chain recombines TRBV4-2 with TRBJ2-7; D may be TRBD2 (5 bases). V shed 4 bases and J shed 0 bases, with 13 bases lying between them. CDR1 and CDR2 (germline): LGHNA, YNFKEQ. The CDR3 sequence is 15 residues long. In nucleotides, the CDR3 is TGTGCCAGCAGCCGAGGGTTGCTCCCCTCCTACGAGCAGTACTTC. Amino acids: CASSRGLLPSYEQYF.

This clone has more than one count but fewer than ten. The CDR3 DNA reads as TGTGCCAGCAGCTTAGCCCCCCCCGCCTACCCCGGGGAGCTGTTTTTT. It encodes CASSLAPPAYPGELFF. The rearrangement uses TRBV11-2 and TRBJ2-2; D is unresolved. Germline-derived CDR1 and CDR2 are SGHAT and FQNNGV. The V end lost 1 base, the J end lost 6 bases, and 15 bases lay between the germline ends. This CDR3 has 16 amino acids.

The CDR3 DNA sequence: TGTGCCAGCAGTCTTCCCGGCAGGGGGGAAGAGACCCAGTACTTC. This sequence encodes CASSLPGRGEETQYF. The chain carries TRBV28 and TRBJ2-5; perhaps TRBD1 as D (7 bases). V lost 5 bases and J lost 3, with 16 bases in between. The CDR3 has 15 amino acids. Germline values: CDR1 MDHEN, CDR2 SYDVKM. The variable domain in full, with the rest retrieved from reference TRBV28 and TRBJ2-5, is DVKVTQSSRYLVKRTGEKVFLECVQDMDHENMFWYRQDPGLGLRLIYFSYDVKMKEKGDIPEGYSVSREKKERFSLILESASTNQTSMYLCASSLPGRGEETQYFGPGTRLLVL.

The rearrangement uses TRBV11-3 and TRBJ2-1, with D perhaps TRBD2 (6 bases). This CDR3 contains 16 residues. Germline loops: CDR1 SGHNT, CDR2 YENEEA. Deletions cut 3 bases from V and 5 bases from J, with 17 bases between. CDR3 in amino acids: CASSLGDGRGDNEQFF. DNA of the CDR3: TGTGCCAGCAGCTTGGGGGACGGGAGAGGGGACAATGAGCAGTTCTTC.

The chain has TRBV2 and TRBJ1-5; D might be TRBD1 (6 bases). V was shortened by 7 bases and J by 4 bases, with 14 bases between the two germline ends. Germline-derived CDR1 and CDR2 are SNHLY and FYNNEI. The CDR3 is 14 residues long. CDR3 amino acids: CASTPTGRNQPQHF. DNA of the CDR3: TGTGCCAGCACCCCTACAGGGCGAAATCAGCCCCAGCATTTT.

The CDR3 nucleotides read TGTGCCAGTAGTATATGGGGAGCGTGGAACACTGAAGCTTTCTTT. Encoded protein: CASSIWGAWNTEAFF. The rearrangement joins TRBV19 to TRBJ1-1; D not resolved. Trimming pared 2 bases from V and 1 base from J, leaving 11 bases between. The germline gives CDR1 LNHDA, CDR2 SQIVND (reference sequence). The CDR3 consists of 15 residues.

The chain is built from TRBV7-8 and TRBJ2-7; TRBD1 is a possible D gene (6 bases). This CDR3 comprises 14 residues. V lost 3 bases, J lost 3 bases, and 12 bases lay in between. Germline V CDR1 and CDR2: SGHVS, FQNEAQ. CDR3 region: CASSFQGGIYEQYF. As DNA, the CDR3 is TGTGCCAGCAGCTTCCAAGGGGGAATCTACGAGCAGTACTTC.

CDR3 DNA: TGCGCCAGCAGCTTGGCCGACTTCTCTGGAAACACCATATATTTT. Its translation is CASSLADFSGNTIYF. This sequence joins TRBV5-1 and TRBJ1-3; D is unclear. This CDR3 has 15 amino acids. Germline V gene lookup returns CDR1 SGHRS and CDR2 YFSETQ. Deletions cut 0 bases from V and 0 bases from J, with 7 bases between. Full variable domain (outside the CDR3, taken from reference TRBV5-1 and TRBJ1-3): KAGVTQTPRYLIKTRGQQVTLSCSPISGHRSVSWYQQTPGQGLQFLFEYFSETQRNKGNFPGRFSGRQFSNSRSEMNVSTLELGDSALYLCASSLADFSGNTIYFGEGSWLTVV.

V and J are TRBV7-9 and TRBJ2-7; 7 positions match TRBD1. The germline gives CDR1 SEHNR, CDR2 FQNEAQ (reference sequence). Trimming removed 1 base from V and 3 bases from J; junction bases left unmatched: 9. There are 16 residues in the CDR3. CDR3 nucleotide sequence: TGTGCCAGCAGCTTAGACTCTCGACAGGGTGGCTACGAGCAGTACTTC. Translation: CASSLDSRQGGYEQYF.

This clone was detected a few times. The genes are TRBV6-4 and TRBJ1-1, with D perhaps matching TRBD1 (6 bases). Trimming pared 4 bases from V and 3 bases from J, leaving 9 bases between. The germline V gene encodes CDR1 MRHNA and CDR2 SNTAGT. The CDR3 runs 13 residues. CDR3 residues: CASSAGVDTEAFF. CDR3 DNA sequence: TGTGCCAGCAGTGCAGGGGTAGACACTGAAGCTTTCTTT.

The chain uses TRBV19 and TRBJ1-2; tentatively, D is TRBD1 (6 bases). The CDR3 is made up of 14 amino acids. Germline lookup yields CDR1 LNHDA and CDR2 SQIVND (reference sequence). The V end was cut by 7 bases, the J end by 5 bases, with 17 bases between. The CDR3 protein is CASTTAGAGYGYTF. The CDR3 bases are TGTGCCAGTACAACGGCAGGGGCAGGATATGGCTACACCTTC.

CDR3 DNA sequence: TGTGCCAGTAGTATTTCCCGCGAAAATGGTCTTGGCTACACCTTC. Its protein is CASSISRENGLGYTF. V is TRBV19 and J is TRBJ1-2; D not resolved. Per the germline V gene, CDR1 is LNHDA and CDR2 is SQIVND (reference sequence). Trimming shortened V by 3 bases and J by 7 bases, and 18 bases separated the two germline ends. The CDR3 is 15 residues long.

This chain connects TRBV6-5 to TRBJ2-7; 9 bases align to TRBD1. CDR3 length: 13 amino acids. V trimming: 6 bases; J trimming: 6 bases; junction bases outside the gene matches: 6. Germline V gene sequence: CDR1 MNHEY, CDR2 SVGAGI. The CDR3 is CASSLGTGLEQYF. The DNA of the CDR3 is TGTGCCAGCAGCCTCGGGACAGGGCTCGAGCAGTACTTC.

The V gene is TRBV2, the J gene TRBJ1-4; 10 nucleotides agree with TRBD1. In germline, CDR1 is SNHLY, CDR2 FYNNEI. The CDR3 runs 15 residues. Unmatched junction bases numbered 2, after V lost 6 bases and J lost 1 base. The CDR3 protein is CASSRDRGTNEKLFF. Written as DNA, the CDR3 is TGTGCCAGCAGCCGGGACAGGGGAACTAATGAAAAACTGTTTTTT.

The CDR3 spells CASGRTSGAYEQYF. The CDR3 bases are TGTGCCAGCGGTCGGACTAGCGGGGCCTACGAGCAGTACTTC. V usage is TRBV28 and J usage is TRBJ2-7; 12 nucleotides line up with TRBD2. V lost 8 bases and J lost 2; bases outside the gene matches: 4. There are 14 residues in the CDR3. The germline gives CDR1 MDHEN, CDR2 SYDVKM.

The chain combines TRBV6-6 with TRBJ1-5; D is undetermined. In germline, CDR1 is MNHNY, CDR2 SVGAGI (reference sequence). Trimming removed 3 bases from V and 6 bases from J, with 9 bases in between. The CDR3 runs to 13 residues. For the CDR3, the DNA is TGTGCCAGCAGTTATTCAGCGGGTCAGCCCCAGCATTTT. Its translation: CASSYSAGQPQHF.

The rearrangement uses TRBV7-2 and TRBJ2-7; D gene unclear. V dropped 1 base and J dropped 0 bases, with 13 bases sitting between them. This CDR3 contains 16 residues. CDR1 and CDR2 (germline): SGHTA, FQGNSA. CDR3: CASSLGGRPSSYEQYF. The CDR3 region has the DNA TGTGCCAGCAGCTTAGGTGGCCGGCCTAGCTCCTACGAGCAGTACTTC.

This chain uses TRBV21-1 with TRBJ1-5; the table gives TRBD1 as D, unverified against the DNA. TRBV21-1 is annotated as a pseudogene. CDR3 length: 14 residues. DNA of the CDR3: TGTGCCAGCAAGGACAGAGAGCACAATCAGCCCCAGCATTTT. Translating gives CASKDREHNQPQHF.

The chain combines TRBV11-2 with TRBJ1-2; the match to TRBD1 covers 8 bases. The CDR3 is made up of 17 amino acids. J lost 5 bases, V lost 1 base, and 12 bases had no gene match. Germline V lookup: CDR1 SGHAT, CDR2 FQNNGV. CDR3: CASSLVGQGADGYGYTF. The CDR3 region has the DNA TGTGCCAGCAGCTTAGTCGGGCAGGGGGCAGACGGATATGGCTACACCTTC.

This chain joins TRBV29-1 and TRBJ2-1; 8 nucleotides align to TRBD1. Germline trimming cut 7 bases from V and 6 bases from J; bases unmatched to any gene: 14. Germline loops: CDR1 SQVTM, CDR2 ANQGSEA. This CDR3 is 15 amino acids long. The CDR3: CSAEGPGGAGNEQFF. The DNA for the CDR3 is TGCAGCGCCGAGGGTCCAGGGGGCGCCGGCAATGAGCAGTTCTTC.